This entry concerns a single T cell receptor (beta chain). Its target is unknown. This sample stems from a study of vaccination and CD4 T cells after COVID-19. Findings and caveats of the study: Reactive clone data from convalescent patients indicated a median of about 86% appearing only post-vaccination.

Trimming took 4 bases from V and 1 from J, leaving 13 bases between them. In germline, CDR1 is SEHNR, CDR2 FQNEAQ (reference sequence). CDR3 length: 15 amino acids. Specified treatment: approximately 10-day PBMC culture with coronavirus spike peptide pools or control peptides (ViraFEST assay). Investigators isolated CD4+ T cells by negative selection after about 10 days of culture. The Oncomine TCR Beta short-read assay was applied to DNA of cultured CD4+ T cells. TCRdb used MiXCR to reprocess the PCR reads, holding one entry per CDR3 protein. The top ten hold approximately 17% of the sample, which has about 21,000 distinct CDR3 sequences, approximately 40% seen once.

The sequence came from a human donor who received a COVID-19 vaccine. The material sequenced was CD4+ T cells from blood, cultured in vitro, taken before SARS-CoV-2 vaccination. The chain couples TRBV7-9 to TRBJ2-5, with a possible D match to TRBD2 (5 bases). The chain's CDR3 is CASSSMAGIQETQYF. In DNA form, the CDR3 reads TGTGCCAGCAGCTCAATGGCCGGGATCCAAGAGACCCAGTACTTC.